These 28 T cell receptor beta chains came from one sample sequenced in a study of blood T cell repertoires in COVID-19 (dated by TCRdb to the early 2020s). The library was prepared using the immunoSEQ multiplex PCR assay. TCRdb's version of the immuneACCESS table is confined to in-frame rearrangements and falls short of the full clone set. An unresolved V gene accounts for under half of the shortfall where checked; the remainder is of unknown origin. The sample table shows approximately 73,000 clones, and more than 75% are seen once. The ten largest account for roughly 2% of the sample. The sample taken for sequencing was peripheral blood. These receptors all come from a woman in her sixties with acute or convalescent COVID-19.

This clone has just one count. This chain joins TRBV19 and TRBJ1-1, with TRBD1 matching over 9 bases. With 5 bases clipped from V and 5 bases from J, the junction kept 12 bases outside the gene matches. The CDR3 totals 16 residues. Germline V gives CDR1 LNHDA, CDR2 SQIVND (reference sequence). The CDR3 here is CASSFLQGARSTEAFF. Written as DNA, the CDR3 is TGTGCCAGTAGTTTTCTACAGGGGGCGCGATCTACTGAAGCTTTCTTT.

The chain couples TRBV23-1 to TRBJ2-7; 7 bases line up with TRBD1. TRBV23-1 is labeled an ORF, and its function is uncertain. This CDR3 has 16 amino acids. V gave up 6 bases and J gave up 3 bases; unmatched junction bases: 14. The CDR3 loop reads CASRTQGLGTDYEQYF. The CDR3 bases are TGCGCCAGCAGAACACAGGGGTTGGGCACTGACTACGAGCAGTACTTC.

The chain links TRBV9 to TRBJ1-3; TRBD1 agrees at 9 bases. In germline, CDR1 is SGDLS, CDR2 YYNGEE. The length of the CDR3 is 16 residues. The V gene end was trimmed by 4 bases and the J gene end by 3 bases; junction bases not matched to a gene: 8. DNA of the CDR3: TGTGCCAGCAGCCCGGGACAGGGTCCAGGTGGAAACACCATATATTTT. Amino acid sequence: CASSPGQGPGGNTIYF.

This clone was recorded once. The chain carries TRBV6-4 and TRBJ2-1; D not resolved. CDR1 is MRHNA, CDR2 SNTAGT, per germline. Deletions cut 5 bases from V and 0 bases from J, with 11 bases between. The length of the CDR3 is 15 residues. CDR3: CASSSVWSSYNEQFF. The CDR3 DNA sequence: TGTGCCAGCAGTTCTGTCTGGAGCTCCTACAATGAGCAGTTCTTC.

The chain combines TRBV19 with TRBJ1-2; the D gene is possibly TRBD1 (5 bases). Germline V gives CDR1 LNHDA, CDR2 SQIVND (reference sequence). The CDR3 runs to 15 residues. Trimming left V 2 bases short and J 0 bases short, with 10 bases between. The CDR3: CASSILGGSNYGYTF. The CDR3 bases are TGTGCCAGTAGTATACTCGGGGGGTCTAACTATGGCTACACCTTC.

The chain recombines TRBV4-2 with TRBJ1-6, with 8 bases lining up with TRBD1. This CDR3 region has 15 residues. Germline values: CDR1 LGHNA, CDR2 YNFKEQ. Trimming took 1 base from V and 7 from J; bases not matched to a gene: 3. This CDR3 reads CASSQGTGTNSPLHF. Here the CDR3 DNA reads TGTGCCAGCAGCCAAGGGACAGGGACGAATTCACCCCTCCACTTT.

CDR3 nucleotide sequence: TGTGCCAGCGTCCCCAGCGTGTCGCCGGGTGACAGGGGGTTGCCGGTAAGCTATGGCTACACCTTC. Its protein is CASVPSVSPGDRGLPVSYGYTF. The chain carries TRBV3-1 (or the pseudogene TRBV3-2) and TRBJ1-2, with 9 bases aligning to TRBD1. Germline loops: CDR1 LGHDT, CDR2 YNNKEL (reference sequence). This CDR3 has 22 amino acids. Unmatched junction bases numbered 32, after V lost 8 bases and J lost 4 bases.

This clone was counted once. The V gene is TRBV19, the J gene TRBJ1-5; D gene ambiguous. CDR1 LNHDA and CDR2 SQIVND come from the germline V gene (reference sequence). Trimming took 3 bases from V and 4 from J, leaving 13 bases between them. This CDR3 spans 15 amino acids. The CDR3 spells CASSIWGSGNQPQHF. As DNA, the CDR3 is TGTGCCAGTAGTATCTGGGGATCGGGGAATCAGCCCCAGCATTTT. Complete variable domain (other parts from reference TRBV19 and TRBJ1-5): DGGITQSPKYLFRKEGQNVTLSCEQNLNHDAMYWYRQDPGQGLRLIYYSQIVNDFQKGDIAEGYSVSREKKESFPLTVTSAQKNPTAFYLCASSIWGSGNQPQHFGDGTRLSIL.

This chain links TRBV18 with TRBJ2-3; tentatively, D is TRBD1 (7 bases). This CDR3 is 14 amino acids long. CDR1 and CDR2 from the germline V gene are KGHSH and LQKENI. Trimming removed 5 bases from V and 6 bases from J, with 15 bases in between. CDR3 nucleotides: TGTGCCAGCTCATCCTACTCAGGGGGGGATACGCAGTATTTT. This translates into CASSSYSGGDTQYF.

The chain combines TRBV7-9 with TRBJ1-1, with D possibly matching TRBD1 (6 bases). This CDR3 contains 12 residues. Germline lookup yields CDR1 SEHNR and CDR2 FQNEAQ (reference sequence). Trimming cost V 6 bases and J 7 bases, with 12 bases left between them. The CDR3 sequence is CASSPSRGEAFF. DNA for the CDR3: TGTGCCAGCAGTCCATCCAGGGGTGAAGCTTTCTTT.

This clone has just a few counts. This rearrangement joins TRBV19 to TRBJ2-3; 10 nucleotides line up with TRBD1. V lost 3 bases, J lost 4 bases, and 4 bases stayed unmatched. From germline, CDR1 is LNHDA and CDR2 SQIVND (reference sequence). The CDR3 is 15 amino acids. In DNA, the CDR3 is TGTGCCAGTAGTATCCGACAGGGGGCTTCAGATACGCAGTATTTT. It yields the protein CASSIRQGASDTQYF.

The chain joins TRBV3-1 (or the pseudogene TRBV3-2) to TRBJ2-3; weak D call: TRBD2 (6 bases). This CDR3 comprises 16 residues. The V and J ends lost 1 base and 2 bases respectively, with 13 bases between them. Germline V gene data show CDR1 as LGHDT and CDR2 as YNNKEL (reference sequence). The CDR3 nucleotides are TGTGCCAGCAGCCAAGTCGTTAGCGGAATCACAGATACGCAGTATTTT. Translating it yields CASSQVVSGITDTQYF.

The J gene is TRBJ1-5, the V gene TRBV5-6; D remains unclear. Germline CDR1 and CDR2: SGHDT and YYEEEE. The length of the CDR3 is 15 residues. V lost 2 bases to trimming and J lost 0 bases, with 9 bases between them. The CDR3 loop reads CASSFHTVSNQPQHF. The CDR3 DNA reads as TGTGCCAGCAGCTTCCACACCGTTAGCAATCAGCCCCAGCATTTT.

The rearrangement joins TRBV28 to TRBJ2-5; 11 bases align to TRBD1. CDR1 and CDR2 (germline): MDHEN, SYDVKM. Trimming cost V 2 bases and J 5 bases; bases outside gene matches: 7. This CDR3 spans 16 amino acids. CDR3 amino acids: CASSLRWDRGWETQYF. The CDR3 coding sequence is TGTGCCAGCAGTTTACGATGGGACAGGGGGTGGGAGACCCAGTACTTC.

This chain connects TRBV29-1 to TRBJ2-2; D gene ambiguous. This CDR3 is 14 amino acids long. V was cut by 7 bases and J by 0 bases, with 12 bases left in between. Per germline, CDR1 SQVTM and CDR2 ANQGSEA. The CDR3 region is CSALILANTGELFF. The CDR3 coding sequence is TGCAGCGCACTGATTCTCGCGAACACCGGGGAGCTGTTTTTT.

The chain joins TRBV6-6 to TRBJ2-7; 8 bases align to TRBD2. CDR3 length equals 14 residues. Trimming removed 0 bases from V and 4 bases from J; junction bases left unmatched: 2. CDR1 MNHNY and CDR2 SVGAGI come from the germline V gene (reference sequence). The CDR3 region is CASSYSAGAYEQYF. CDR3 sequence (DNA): TGTGCCAGCAGTTACTCAGCGGGAGCTTACGAGCAGTACTTC.

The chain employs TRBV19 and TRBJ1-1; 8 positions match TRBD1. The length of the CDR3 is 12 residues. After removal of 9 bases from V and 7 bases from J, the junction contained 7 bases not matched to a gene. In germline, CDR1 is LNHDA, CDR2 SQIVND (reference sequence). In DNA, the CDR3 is TGTGCCAGCGACATCGGACAGGGTGAAGCTTTCTTT. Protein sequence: CASDIGQGEAFF.

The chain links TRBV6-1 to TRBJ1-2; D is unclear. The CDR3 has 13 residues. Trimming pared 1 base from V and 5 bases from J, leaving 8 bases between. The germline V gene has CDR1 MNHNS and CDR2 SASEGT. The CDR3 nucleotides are TGTGCCAGCAGTGAAGAGAGCAATTATGGCTACACCTTC. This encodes CASSEESNYGYTF.

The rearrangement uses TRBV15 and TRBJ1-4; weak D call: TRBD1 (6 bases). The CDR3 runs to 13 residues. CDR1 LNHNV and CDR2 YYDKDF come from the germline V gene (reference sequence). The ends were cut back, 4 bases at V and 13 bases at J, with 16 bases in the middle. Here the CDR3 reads CATSMDQGMGLFF. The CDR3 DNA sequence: TGTGCCACCAGCATGGATCAGGGGATGGGACTGTTTTTT. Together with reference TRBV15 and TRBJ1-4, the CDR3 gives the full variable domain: DAMVIQNPRYQVTQFGKPVTLSCSQTLNHNVMYWYQQKSSQAPKLLFHYYDKDFNNEADTPDNFQSRRPNTSFCFLDIRSPGLGDTAMYLCATSMDQGMGLFFGSGTQLSVL.

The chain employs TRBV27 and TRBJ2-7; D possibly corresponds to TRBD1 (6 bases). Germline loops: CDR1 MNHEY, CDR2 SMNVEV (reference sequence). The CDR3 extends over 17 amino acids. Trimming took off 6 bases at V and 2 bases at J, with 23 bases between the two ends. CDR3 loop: CASSRNSGTQSTYEQYF. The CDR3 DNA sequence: TGTGCCAGCAGCCGCAACTCCGGGACACAATCTACCTACGAGCAGTACTTC.

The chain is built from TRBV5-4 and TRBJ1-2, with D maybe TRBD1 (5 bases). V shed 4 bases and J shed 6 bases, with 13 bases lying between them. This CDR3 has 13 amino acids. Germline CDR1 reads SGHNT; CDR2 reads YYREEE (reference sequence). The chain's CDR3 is CASSAGRVNGYTF. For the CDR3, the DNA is TGTGCCAGCAGCGCCGGCAGGGTCAATGGCTACACCTTC. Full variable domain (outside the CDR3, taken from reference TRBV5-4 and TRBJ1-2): ETGVTQSPTHLIKTRGQQVTLRCSSQSGHNTVSWYQQALGQGPQFIFQYYREEENGRGNFPPRFSGLQFPNYSSELNVNALELDDSALYLCASSAGRVNGYTFGSGTRLTVV.

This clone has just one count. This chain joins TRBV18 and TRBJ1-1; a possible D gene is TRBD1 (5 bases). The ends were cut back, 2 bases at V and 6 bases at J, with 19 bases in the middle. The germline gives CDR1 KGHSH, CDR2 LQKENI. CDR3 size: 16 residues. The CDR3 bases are TGTGCCAGCTCACCAAATCTAGGGTTGGAAGGGGCTGAAGCTTTCTTT. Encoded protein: CASSPNLGLEGAEAFF. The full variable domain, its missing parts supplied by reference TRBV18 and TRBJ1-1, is NAGVMQNPRHLVRRRGQEARLRCSPMKGHSHVYWYRQLPEEGLKFMVYLQKENIIDESGMPKERFSAEFPKEGPSILRIQQVVRGDSAAYFCASSPNLGLEGAEAFFGQGTRLTVV.

The CDR3 DNA reads TGTGCCAGCAGCGTAGCTATAAATGAGCAGTTCTTC. Its translation: CASSVAINEQFF. The chain employs TRBV9 and TRBJ2-1, with D unresolved. CDR1 and CDR2 from the germline V gene are SGDLS and YYNGEE. Trimming removed 0 bases from V and 7 bases from J, with 5 bases in between. There are 12 residues in the CDR3.

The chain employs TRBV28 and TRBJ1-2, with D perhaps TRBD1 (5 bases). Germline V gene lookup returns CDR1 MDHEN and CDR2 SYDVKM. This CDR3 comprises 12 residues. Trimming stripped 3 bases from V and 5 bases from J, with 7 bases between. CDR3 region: CASSLGQYGYTF. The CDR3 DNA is TGTGCCAGCAGTTTGGGGCAATATGGCTACACCTTC.

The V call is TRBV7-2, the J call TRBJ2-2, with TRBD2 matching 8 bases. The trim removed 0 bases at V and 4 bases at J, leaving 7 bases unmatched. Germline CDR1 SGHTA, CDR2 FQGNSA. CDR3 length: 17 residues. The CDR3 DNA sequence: TGTGCCAGCAGCTTAGCGTTGTCGGGGGGGCCCACCGGGGAGCTGTTTTTT. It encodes CASSLALSGGPTGELFF.

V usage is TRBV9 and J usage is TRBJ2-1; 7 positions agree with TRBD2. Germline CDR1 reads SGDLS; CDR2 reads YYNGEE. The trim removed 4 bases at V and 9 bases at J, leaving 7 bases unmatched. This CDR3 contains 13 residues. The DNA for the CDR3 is TGTGCCAGCAGCTCCCCCCCGGGGGGTGAGCAGTTCTTC. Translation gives CASSSPPGGEQFF.

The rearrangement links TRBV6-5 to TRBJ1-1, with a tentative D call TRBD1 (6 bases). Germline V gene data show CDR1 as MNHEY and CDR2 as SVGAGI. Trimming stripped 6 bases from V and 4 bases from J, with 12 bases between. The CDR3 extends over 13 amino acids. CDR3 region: CASRAGVGTEAFF. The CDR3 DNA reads TGTGCCAGCAGGGCAGGGGTGGGCACTGAAGCTTTCTTT.

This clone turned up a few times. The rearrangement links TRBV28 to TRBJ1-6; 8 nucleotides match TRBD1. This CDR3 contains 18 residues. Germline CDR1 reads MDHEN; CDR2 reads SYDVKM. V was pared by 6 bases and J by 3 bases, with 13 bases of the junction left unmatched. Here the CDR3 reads CASSAGRGRLYYNSPLHF. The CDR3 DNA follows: TGTGCCAGCAGCGCGGGCAGGGGGCGCTTATACTATAATTCACCCCTCCACTTT.